The text below deals with one T cell receptor beta chain. Study processing details: Amplification of reference gene primers was used by the study to estimate nucleated cell counts. Sequenced by immunoSEQ multiplex PCR; TCRdb stores in-frame clones only, minus some. That table is the source of V, J and clone size, and D and trimming were worked out from the DNA. Among over 80,000 clones, around 88% were seen once, and the ten largest hold 1.2%. The data were obtained in a study of blood T cell repertoires in COVID-19. In the study overall: Samples taken during acute and convalescent COVID-19 were collected in the United States, Italy and Spain. Nucleic acid was either cDNA or gDNA, and it came from T cells, B-cell-depleted T cells, or PBMCs.

This CDR3 spans 16 amino acids. Germline V lookup: CDR1 SGHVS, CDR2 FQNEAQ. The ends lost 3 bases at V and 2 bases at J; junction bases unmatched: 9. Material for sequencing was peripheral blood. This rearrangement joins TRBV7-8 to TRBJ1-2; 7 bases line up with TRBD1. This clonotype was sampled from an elderly man with active or convalescent COVID-19. The CDR3 sequence: CASSFGLGQTNYGYTF. The DNA for the CDR3 is TGTGCCAGCAGCTTTGGACTGGGACAGACAAACTATGGCTACACCTTC.